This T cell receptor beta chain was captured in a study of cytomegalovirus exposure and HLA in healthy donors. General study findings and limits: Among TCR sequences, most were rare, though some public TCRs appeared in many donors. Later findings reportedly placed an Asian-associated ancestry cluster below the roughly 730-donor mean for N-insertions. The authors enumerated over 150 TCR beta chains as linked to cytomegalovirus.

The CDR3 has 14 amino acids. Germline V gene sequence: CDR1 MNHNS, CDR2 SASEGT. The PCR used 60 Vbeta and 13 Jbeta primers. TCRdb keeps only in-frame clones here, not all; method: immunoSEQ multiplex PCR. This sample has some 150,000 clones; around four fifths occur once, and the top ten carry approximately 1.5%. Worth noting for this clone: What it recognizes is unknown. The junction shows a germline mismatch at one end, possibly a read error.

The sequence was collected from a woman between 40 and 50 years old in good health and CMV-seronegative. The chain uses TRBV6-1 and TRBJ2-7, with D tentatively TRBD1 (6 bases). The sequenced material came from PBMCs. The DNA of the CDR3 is TGTGCCAGCAGTGAGGGCCTTTGGAGTGGGGGCGCCGGCTTC. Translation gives CASSEGLWSGGAGF.